Sequencing of this T cell receptor (delta chain) was carried out in a study of DNA immune sequencing with unique molecular identifiers (TCRdb year 2020). About the full investigation: Using immunomagnetic cell separation, gammadelta T cells were enriched from buffy coats, and the genomic DNA of these cells was sequenced. All donors were healthy people, and 10 to 11 of the donors were profiled using sorted gammadelta T cells from peripheral blood. The study developed and validated an ultrasensitive DNA-based TRD repertoire sequencing method using PCR-introduced unique molecular identifiers. Fluorescence-activated cell sorting was used to enrich gammadelta T cells from PBMC of about 9 healthy individuals. To compare enriched and non-enriched samples, roughly 93 ng of enriched gammadelta T-cell DNA and 1 ug of non-enriched PBMC DNA were sequenced. Validation of the sequencing method was done both on synthetic reference molecules and on blood samples taken from healthy individuals. What the authors observed across the whole study: Novel TRD sequences not targeted by the primers cannot be detected with the primer-based approach. Healthy donors differed in TRD repertoire diversity, and several donors were highly oligoclonal, meaning the top 5 clonotypes made up more than half of productive molecules. Among clonotypes in healthy donors, the most frequent TRD rearrangement was TRDV2 paired with TRDJ1.

Libraries came from multiplex PCR. A 32-plex assay with primers for all 8 TRDV and 4 TRDJ genes covering the CDR3 was used to amplify genomic DNA. During 2 to 3 cycles of barcoding PCR, a 12-nucleotide UMI was attached, and a second PCR using Illumina adapter primers followed. AMPure XP beads were used to purify the libraries, whose quality was checked on a Fragment Analyzer using the HS NGS Fragment kit. Sequencing used an Illumina MiniSeq mid-output kit with approximately 22% PhiX and 150 cycles of paired-end reads. The authors' pipeline ran thus. Reads were processed with MIGEC version 1.2.9 to group reads by UMI and build error-corrected consensus sequences. For post-processing, modified scripts from VDJtools version 1.2.1 were used together with the tcR R package. TCRdb called clones afresh from the public reads with CATT; identical DNA rows were later merged. V and J calls and clone size were set by TCRdb, not the authors. For this sample there are roughly 4,900 delta-chain clones; roughly 12% appear just once. Of the sample, roughly half falls within the top ten clones.

The CDR3 has 23 amino acids, counting the end cysteine and phenylalanine. Here the CDR3 DNA is all that survives: 69 bases in frame from base 1. CDR1 and CDR2, looked up from the germline V gene, are TSWWSYY and QGS. A remark on this clone: Its binding antigen is unknown. Only one base separates this from a far larger clonotype, so it likely reflects a read error.

Material for sequencing was gamma-delta T cells enriched from blood buffy coat, or unenriched PBMCs (not recorded which). The receptor's source is a human donor in good health. Recombination joined TRDV1 with TRDJ1, with 8 bases in between that match TRDD2. Because TCRdb records no J gene, it was assigned here through a match of the DNA to germline. The DNA reads TGTGCTCTTGGGGACCTACCAAGGACTTCCTACGTCCGGGGGGGGACGTACACCGAAAAACTCATCTTT. Its protein is CALGDLPRTSYVRGGTYTEKLIF.